The source of this T cell receptor (beta chain) is a study of Ad26.COV2.S vaccination and SARS-CoV-2 variants. This clone has a handful of counts. The antigen is unknown. The germline gives CDR1 SGHKS, CDR2 YYEKEE (reference sequence). With 0 bases clipped from V and 3 bases from J, the junction kept 11 bases outside the gene matches. The CDR3 has 19 residues. Treatment reported: about 20 received Ad26.COV2.S at low or high dose, single or two shots; about five received placebo; per-sample allocation not given. Repertoires come from day 63 after the first vaccine or placebo injection. Ad26 vector vaccine expressed Wuhan-strain SARS-CoV-2 spike. Clones were read by immunoSEQ multiplex PCR, and TCRdb kept only the in-frame ones, dropping some. Of 440,000 or so clones in the sample, roughly nine tenths were seen once. Study-level findings and limits: Spike-specific TCR breadth was greater in vaccine than placebo recipients.

The J gene is TRBJ2-7, the V gene TRBV5-5; 14 bases are a match to TRBD2. Source: peripheral blood, taken in a trial of Ad26.COV2.S vaccine versus placebo. The clonotype comes from a person aged 18-60 years who received the Ad26.COV2.S COVID-19 vaccine or a placebo. Here the CDR3 reads CASSLGAGTSGSRGYEQYF. CDR3 DNA: TGTGCCAGCAGCTTGGGGGCCGGGACTAGCGGGAGTCGGGGCTACGAGCAGTACTTC.